These 19 T cell receptor beta chains originate from one sample sequenced in a study of T cells after yellow fever vaccination. Each CDR3 protein is one row after TCRdb ran MiXCR on the 5' RACE reads. The table shows about 4,500 distinct CDR3 sequences, with roughly 7.4% occurring only once. The sample was PBMCs, either bulk or a sorted T-cell subset (CD4+, CD8+, memory, or dextramer-sorted; not recorded which), taken approximately 40 days after the first yellow fever vaccination. Every receptor here comes from a young man who received the YFV17D yellow fever vaccine.

The sample holds many counts of this clonotype. CDR3 region: CASSPRTGEDGELFF. In DNA, the CDR3 is TGTGCCAGCAGCCCCCGGACAGGGGAGGACGGGGAGCTGTTTTTT. V is TRBV11-2 and J is TRBJ2-2; 9 bases are a match to TRBD1. Losses at the gene ends were 5 bases for V and 7 bases for J; bases not matched to a gene: 8. CDR3 size: 15 residues. Germline V gives CDR1 SGHAT, CDR2 FQNNGV.

Ten or more counts support this clonotype. The chain joins TRBV15 to TRBJ2-7; D remains unclear. This CDR3 region has 13 residues. Germline V lookup: CDR1 LNHNV, CDR2 YYDKDF (reference sequence). The V gene lost 1 base and the J gene lost 2 bases, with 6 bases spanning the gap. The CDR3 loop is CATSRGPAYEQYV. In DNA, the CDR3 is TGTGCCACCAGCAGAGGACCAGCCTACGAGCAGTACGTC.

This clonotype was recorded many times. The chain couples TRBV20-1 to TRBJ2-5, with D possibly matching TRBD1 (5 bases). The V gene lost 5 bases and the J gene lost 4 bases, with 11 bases spanning the gap. The germline gives CDR1 DFQATT, CDR2 SNEGSKA (reference sequence). The CDR3 consists of 12 residues. DNA of the CDR3: TGCAGTGCTCGGCGGCAGGGAGAGACCCAGTACTTC. Translation: CSARRQGETQYF.

In its sample, this clonotype was seen many times. The gene calls are TRBV7-2 and TRBJ2-5; D may be TRBD2 (5 bases). Trimming cost V 5 bases and J 2 bases, with 9 bases left between them. CDR1 SGHTA and CDR2 FQGNSA come from the germline V gene. The CDR3 has 13 amino acids. CDR3 loop: CASSPTRQETQYF. DNA of the CDR3: TGTGCCAGCAGCCCAACTAGGCAAGAGACCCAGTACTTC.

This clonotype was detected many times. V gene TRBV4-1 combines with J gene TRBJ2-7; D is perhaps TRBD1 (6 bases). The CDR3 is 14 residues long. Germline assignment: CDR1 MGHRA and CDR2 YSYEKL. V lost 4 bases, J lost 5 bases, and 15 bases lay in between. CDR3 nucleotide sequence: TGCGCCAGCAGCCCGAGCGTGGACAGAAACGAGCAGTACGTC. Protein sequence: CASSPSVDRNEQYV.

This clonotype was seen a few times. The V and J genes are TRBV24-1 and TRBJ2-2; D remains unclear. Germline V gene sequence: CDR1 KGHDR, CDR2 SFDVKD. V gave up 4 bases and J gave up 5 bases, with 4 bases separating them. The CDR3 consists of 12 residues. The CDR3 protein is CATSDTTGELFF. CDR3 bases: TGTGCCACCAGTGACACGACCGGGGAGCTGTTTTTT.

This clonotype was found many times. This chain links TRBV7-8 with TRBJ1-1; tentatively, D is TRBD1 (6 bases). Per germline, CDR1 SGHVS and CDR2 FQNEAQ. The V and J ends lost 3 bases and 6 bases respectively, with 23 bases between them. This CDR3 has 17 residues. The CDR3 protein is CASSLAPGPYEGAEAFF. The CDR3 DNA follows: TGTGCCAGCAGCTTGGCACCCGGGCCCTACGAGGGGGCTGAAGCTTTCTTT.

This clonotype has a count of ten or more. V gene TRBV7-9 combines with J gene TRBJ2-7; TRBD1 matches 11 bases. The V gene's germline CDR1 is SEHNR and CDR2 FQNEAQ (reference sequence). The CDR3 totals 15 residues. Losses at the gene ends were 5 bases for V and 7 bases for J; bases not matched to a gene: 10. The CDR3 loop reads CASSPGQGAAGEQYV. CDR3 DNA sequence: TGTGCCAGCAGCCCAGGACAGGGGGCGGCAGGGGAGCAGTACGTC.

Sample share makes this clonotype medium-sized (0.01 to 0.1%). The gene calls are TRBV5-6 and TRBJ2-5, with TRBD1 matching over 7 bases. Per germline, CDR1 SGHDT and CDR2 YYEEEE. There are 14 residues in the CDR3. V dropped 0 bases and J dropped 5; count of bases not matched to a gene: 4. CDR3 sequence reads: CASSLGRGYETQYF. The CDR3 DNA is TGTGCCAGCAGCTTGGGCAGGGGGTATGAGACCCAGTACTTC. Supplemented by reference TRBV5-6 and TRBJ2-5, the full variable domain reads DAGVTQSPTHLIKTRGQQVTLRCSPKSGHDTVSWYQQALGQGPQFIFQYYEEEERQRGNFPDRFSGHQFPNYSSELNVNALLLGDSALYLCASSLGRGYETQYFGPGTRLLVL.

This clonotype came up many times. The gene calls are TRBV24-1 and TRBJ2-5, with 7 bases aligning to TRBD2. V shed 1 base and J 1 base; nucleotides not matched to a gene: 2. CDR1 and CDR2 from the germline V gene are KGHDR and SFDVKD. CDR3 length equals 15 residues. The CDR3 spells CATSDFRGVQETQYF. For the CDR3, the DNA is TGTGCCACCAGTGATTTCCGGGGGGTCCAAGAGACCCAGTACTTC.

This clonotype showed up many times. The V call is TRBV11-2, the J call TRBJ2-1; 8 positions match TRBD2. V trimming: 5 bases; J trimming: 3 bases; junction bases outside the gene matches: 9. CDR1 is SGHAT and CDR2 is FQNNGV in the germline V gene. The CDR3 totals 16 residues. The CDR3 reads CASSPQMAGGYNEQFF. CDR3 coding DNA: TGTGCCAGCAGCCCTCAAATGGCGGGGGGCTACAATGAGCAGTTCTTC.

In this sample, this clonotype turned up many times. The chain recombines TRBV24-1 with TRBJ2-3; no definite D call. Germline CDR1 KGHDR, CDR2 SFDVKD. Trimming shortened V by 5 bases and J by 5 bases, and 10 bases separated the two germline ends. This CDR3 has 13 amino acids. The CDR3: CATSGEWGDTQYF. The DNA for the CDR3 is TGTGCCACCAGTGGCGAATGGGGAGATACGCAGTATTTT.

This clonotype was found many times. This chain connects TRBV12-3 or TRBV12-4 to TRBJ1-2; weak D call: TRBD1 (6 bases). Trimming took off 4 bases at V and 1 base at J, with 7 bases between the two ends. The CDR3 consists of 13 residues. The CDR3 DNA reads as TGTGCCAGCAGTTCCAGGGGTAACTATGGCTACACCTTC. Residues: CASSSRGNYGYTF.

This clonotype is medium-sized (0.01 to 0.1%). V usage is TRBV9 and J usage is TRBJ1-6; TRBD1 matches 8 bases. The CDR3 contains 15 residues. The trim removed 2 bases at V and 6 bases at J, leaving 4 bases unmatched. Germline V gene lookup returns CDR1 SGDLS and CDR2 YYNGEE. The CDR3 region is CASSVRDRINSPLHF. CDR3 coding DNA: TGTGCCAGCAGCGTCCGGGACAGGATTAATTCACCCCTCCACTTT. Combining the CDR3 with reference TRBV9 and TRBJ1-6 gives the whole variable domain DSGVTQTPKHLITATGQRVTLRCSPRSGDLSVYWYQQSLDQGLQFLIQYYNGEERAKGNILERFSAQQFPDLHSELNLSSLELGDSALYFCASSVRDRINSPLHFGNGTRLTVT.

This clonotype occurred many times. This sequence joins TRBV20-1 and TRBJ2-7; D uncertain. V lost 3 bases and J 5 bases, leaving 23 bases between the germline ends. Germline loops: CDR1 DFQATT, CDR2 SNEGSKA (reference sequence). CDR3 size: 16 residues. The CDR3 nucleotides read TGCAGTGCTAGCGCCTCTCCTGTGGCCAGAATACACGAGCAGTACTTC. Translated, it gives CSASASPVARIHEQYF.

This clonotype was counted ten times or more. The rearrangement uses TRBV5-1 and TRBJ2-5; the D gene is possibly TRBD1 (6 bases). CDR3 length equals 14 residues. CDR1 and CDR2 (germline): SGHRS, YFSETQ. With 0 bases removed from V and 5 bases from J, the gap between germline ends came to 11 bases. CDR3 protein: CASSLEPGDETQYF. As DNA, the CDR3 is TGCGCCAGCAGCTTGGAGCCAGGGGACGAGACCCAGTACTTC.

This clonotype was picked up many times. The V and J genes are TRBV9 and TRBJ2-1; perhaps TRBD1 as D (6 bases). The CDR3 spans 13 residues. V was cut by 0 bases and J by 6 bases, with 7 bases left in between. Germline V gene data show CDR1 as SGDLS and CDR2 as YYNGEE. CDR3 nucleotide sequence: TGTGCCAGCAGCGTAGAACAGGGCAATGAGCAGTTCTTC. The encoded protein is CASSVEQGNEQFF. Based on the CDR3 plus reference TRBV9 and TRBJ2-1, the full variable domain is DSGVTQTPKHLITATGQRVTLRCSPRSGDLSVYWYQQSLDQGLQFLIQYYNGEERAKGNILERFSAQQFPDLHSELNLSSLELGDSALYFCASSVEQGNEQFFGPGTRLTVL.

Ten or more counts support this clonotype. The chain couples TRBV5-5 to TRBJ2-3; D tentatively fits TRBD1 or TRBD2 (5 bases each). Trimming removed 0 bases at V and 6 bases at J, with 11 bases between. Germline V CDR1 and CDR2: SGHKS, YYEKEE (reference sequence). CDR3 length equals 14 residues. CDR3 amino acids: CASSLGRDPDTQYF. The CDR3 nucleotides read TGTGCCAGCAGCTTGGGCAGGGACCCCGATACGCAGTATTTT. Full variable domain (remainder filled in from reference TRBV5-5 and TRBJ2-3): DAGVTQSPTHLIKTRGQQVTLRCSPISGHKSVSWYQQVLGQGPQFIFQYYEKEERGRGNFPDRFSARQFPNYSSELNVNALLLGDSALYLCASSLGRDPDTQYFGPGTRLTVL.

This clonotype was counted many times. The chain employs TRBV7-6 and TRBJ1-1; TRBD1 is a possible D gene (6 bases). V was clipped by 4 bases and J by 1 base, with 7 bases between them. This CDR3 has 13 amino acids. Germline V gene data show CDR1 as SGHVS and CDR2 as FNYEAQ. CDR3: CASSSQGNTEAFF. The DNA of the CDR3 is TGTGCCAGCAGCTCACAGGGGAACACTGAAGCTTTCTTT.